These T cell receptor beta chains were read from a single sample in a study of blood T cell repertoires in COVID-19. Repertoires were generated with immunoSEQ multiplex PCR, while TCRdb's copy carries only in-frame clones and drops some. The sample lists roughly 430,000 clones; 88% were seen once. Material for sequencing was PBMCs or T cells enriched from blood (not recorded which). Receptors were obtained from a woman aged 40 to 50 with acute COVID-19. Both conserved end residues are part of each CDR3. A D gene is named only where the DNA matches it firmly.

cdr3_aa: CASSQLAGGTDTQYF; d_call: TRBD2; v_call: TRBV4-2; cdr3_length: 15
cdr3_aa: CASSRSTGELFF; d_call: -; v_call: TRBV12-3/TRBV12-4; cdr3_length: 12
cdr3_aa: CASSRDTPSTDTQYF; d_call: -; v_call: TRBV5-1; cdr3_length: 15
cdr3_aa: CASSLNRRLGGYTF; d_call: -; v_call: TRBV5-4; cdr3_length: 14
cdr3_aa: CAISESRGRDNQPQHF; d_call: -; v_call: TRBV10-3; cdr3_length: 16
cdr3_aa: CASSRDRVGNTIYF; d_call: TRBD1; v_call: TRBV5-8; cdr3_length: 14
cdr3_aa: CASSQDLRGSHGYTF; d_call: -; v_call: TRBV14; cdr3_length: 15
cdr3_aa: CASSLDGTSQFNYGYTF; d_call: -; v_call: TRBV5-1; cdr3_length: 17
cdr3_aa: CASSFQTSGGDEQFF; d_call: TRBD2; v_call: TRBV7-2; cdr3_length: 15
cdr3_aa: CASSYETGGIHQFF; d_call: TRBD1; v_call: TRBV27; cdr3_length: 14
cdr3_aa: CASSLDVSYNSPLHF; d_call: -; v_call: TRBV7-2; cdr3_length: 15
cdr3_aa: CASSPNRGVDTQYF; d_call: TRBD1; v_call: TRBV18; cdr3_length: 14
cdr3_aa: CACSMGTGIYDQPQHF; d_call: TRBD1; v_call: TRBV30; cdr3_length: 16
cdr3_aa: CATSRVTGGRSPLHF; d_call: TRBD1; v_call: TRBV15; cdr3_length: 15
cdr3_aa: CSAREGSGYTF; d_call: -; v_call: TRBV20-1; cdr3_length: 11
cdr3_aa: CAIPLLREPWGGLSGNTIYF; d_call: -; v_call: TRBV10-3; cdr3_length: 20
cdr3_aa: CASRIQGATNEKLFF; d_call: -; v_call: TRBV7-9; cdr3_length: 15
cdr3_aa: CASSSGTGGGYTF; d_call: TRBD1; v_call: TRBV5-4; cdr3_length: 13
cdr3_aa: CASSNSADRVKQYF; d_call: TRBD1; v_call: TRBV19; cdr3_length: 14
cdr3_aa: CASSEATRTEAFF; d_call: -; v_call: TRBV2; cdr3_length: 13
cdr3_aa: CASSPPGQGVGVYF; d_call: TRBD1; v_call: TRBV4-1; cdr3_length: 14
cdr3_aa: CASSQVGDSSYEQYF; d_call: TRBD1; v_call: TRBV23-1; cdr3_length: 15
cdr3_aa: CASSSRGRGTSYEQYF; d_call: TRBD2; v_call: TRBV5-1; cdr3_length: 16
cdr3_aa: CSASSGTYEQYF; d_call: -; v_call: TRBV20-1; cdr3_length: 12
cdr3_aa: CASSSKGDQTGHTEAFF; d_call: TRBD1; v_call: TRBV28; cdr3_length: 17
cdr3_aa: CASSPWAQETQYF; d_call: -; v_call: TRBV3-1/TRBV3-2; cdr3_length: 13
cdr3_aa: CASSFRGGETQYF; d_call: TRBD2; v_call: TRBV12-3/TRBV12-4; cdr3_length: 13
cdr3_aa: CASSPHRDGYGYTF; d_call: -; v_call: TRBV27; cdr3_length: 14
cdr3_aa: CASSLAAGLNEKLFF; d_call: -; v_call: TRBV28; cdr3_length: 15